Below, 29 T cell receptor beta chains from the same sample are listed, as sequenced in a study of shared clonotypes between healthy human individuals. Clones were read by immunoSEQ multiplex PCR, and TCRdb kept only the in-frame ones, dropping some. The sample records over 2 million clones, 80% to 95% being singletons. Material: naive CD4+ T cells from PBMCs. Subset: CD45RA+ positively selected. The source of these receptors is a man younger than 30 in good health. Some clones in this sample may be carry-over from other donors' samples.

The J gene is TRBJ2-7, the V gene TRBV10-2; D is unresolved. The CDR3 has 13 amino acids. Germline CDR1 is WSHSY and CDR2 is SAAADI. V was cut by 5 bases and J by 3 bases, with 11 bases left in between. This chain's CDR3 is CASSYGPNYEQYF. The CDR3 coding sequence is TGCGCCAGCAGTTACGGACCCAACTACGAGCAGTACTTC.

The chain employs TRBV2 and TRBJ2-1, with a possible D match to TRBD2 (6 bases). The ends were cut back, 10 bases at V and 9 bases at J, with 19 bases in the middle. CDR1 is SNHLY and CDR2 is FYNNEI in the germline V gene. The CDR3 is 13 residues long. The CDR3 sequence: CATAGRGWGEQFF. DNA of the CDR3: TGTGCCACCGCCGGACGGGGGTGGGGTGAGCAGTTCTTC.

This clone was seen a few times. The chain couples TRBV6-5 to TRBJ1-1, with unresolved D. The CDR3 extends over 14 amino acids. The germline V gene has CDR1 MNHEY and CDR2 SVGAGI. Trimming cost V 0 bases and J 3 bases, with 8 bases left between them. The CDR3 region has the DNA TGTGCCAGCAGTTACTCTATAGGGTACACTGAAGCTTTCTTT. Translation gives CASSYSIGYTEAFF.

The V and J genes are TRBV7-9 and TRBJ2-2, with D perhaps matching TRBD1 (6 bases). There are 15 residues in the CDR3. Germline loops: CDR1 SEHNR, CDR2 FQNEAQ (reference sequence). The ends were cut back, 5 bases at V and 6 bases at J, with 16 bases in the middle. CDR3 sequence (DNA): TGTGCCAGCAGCCCCTACAGGGAACGGGCCGGGGAGCTGTTTTTT. It translates to CASSPYRERAGELFF.

Comments on this clone: Different DNA sequences within this sample yield the same CDR3. V is TRBV20-1 and J is TRBJ2-7; D gene unclear. V dropped 1 base and J dropped 3 bases, with 4 bases sitting between them. The CDR3 runs to 11 residues. The germline V gene has CDR1 DFQATT and CDR2 SNEGSKA (reference sequence). CDR3 coding DNA: TGCAGTGCTAGAGTCGGCTACGAGCAGTACTTC. This gives the protein CSARVGYEQYF.

The rearrangement uses TRBV6-5 and TRBJ1-2, with 10 bases identical to TRBD1. Germline CDR1 MNHEY, CDR2 SVGAGI. The ends lost 2 bases at V and 7 bases at J; junction bases unmatched: 10. CDR3 length: 16 amino acids. The CDR3 spells CASSYVSGQGRGGYTF. The CDR3 DNA sequence: TGTGCCAGCAGTTACGTGTCGGGACAGGGGAGGGGTGGCTACACCTTC.

This chain joins TRBV28 and TRBJ1-6; D not resolved. The germline V gene encodes CDR1 MDHEN and CDR2 SYDVKM. V was clipped by 6 bases and J by 14 bases, with 20 bases between them. The CDR3 totals 14 residues. As DNA, the CDR3 is TGTGCCAGCAGCCGAGCCGGGAGCGGAGTCGCCCTCCACTTT. Amino acids: CASSRAGSGVALHF.

The chain has TRBV19 and TRBJ2-3; the match to TRBD2 covers 7 bases. The CDR3 runs to 15 residues. The J segment lost 0 bases and the V segment lost 9 bases, leaving 9 bases of the junction unmatched. CDR1 is LNHDA, CDR2 SQIVND, per germline (reference sequence). The CDR3: CASGEAGASTDTQYF. The DNA for the CDR3 is TGTGCCAGCGGAGAGGCGGGAGCGAGCACAGATACGCAGTATTTT.

About this clone itself: Other DNA sequences in this sample translate to the same CDR3. This rearrangement joins TRBV7-3 to TRBJ2-1, with 14 bases identical to TRBD2. CDR1 SGHTA and CDR2 FQGTGA come from the germline V gene. The CDR3 contains 15 residues. Germline trimming cut 1 base from V and 8 bases from J; bases unmatched to any gene: 1. The CDR3 spells CASSLRLAGGDEQFF. CDR3 bases: TGTGCCAGCAGCTTAAGACTAGCGGGAGGGGATGAGCAGTTCTTC.

The J gene is TRBJ2-5, the V gene TRBV4-3; D gene ambiguous. Germline-derived CDR1 and CDR2 are LGHNA and YSLEER. There are 16 residues in the CDR3. Trimming stripped 1 base from V and 4 bases from J, with 16 bases between. CDR3 nucleotide sequence: TGCGCCAGCAGCCAAGCCGGAGAAGGGTTAGGAGAGACCCAGTACTTC. This sequence encodes CASSQAGEGLGETQYF.

Only one count was recorded for this clone. This sample also contains other DNA sequences that code for the same CDR3. The gene calls are TRBV6-5 and TRBJ1-2; unclear D gene. V dropped 2 bases and J dropped 1 base, with 8 bases sitting between them. The germline gives CDR1 MNHEY, CDR2 SVGAGI. The CDR3 is 14 amino acids. CDR3 DNA sequence: TGTGCCAGCAGTTACGGCAGGAGTAACTATGGCTACACCTTC. Its translation is CASSYGRSNYGYTF.

The chain is built from TRBV5-1 and TRBJ1-4, with 8 nucleotides matching TRBD1. Germline-derived CDR1 and CDR2 are SGHRS and YFSETQ. The trim removed 0 bases at V and 0 bases at J, leaving 7 bases unmatched. This CDR3 has 18 amino acids. CDR3 DNA sequence: TGCGCCAGCAGCTTGGGGGGGACAGGCACCGCAACTAATGAAAAACTGTTTTTT. The encoded protein is CASSLGGTGTATNEKLFF.

The chain carries TRBV7-8 and TRBJ2-1; perhaps TRBD1 as D (5 bases). Germline assignment: CDR1 SGHVS and CDR2 FQNEAQ. Trimming took 1 base from V and 7 from J, leaving 11 bases between them. CDR3 length equals 14 residues. The CDR3 coding sequence is TGTGCCAGCAGCTTAGTTGAGACAGTTAATGAGCAGTTCTTC. It codes for CASSLVETVNEQFF.

V gene TRBV28 combines with J gene TRBJ1-2; D not resolved. The CDR3 has 13 residues. V was clipped by 1 base and J by 8 bases, with 11 bases between them. Looked up from germline, CDR1 is MDHEN and CDR2 is SYDVKM. CDR3: CASSLFGVDGYTF. The DNA for the CDR3 is TGTGCCAGCAGTTTATTTGGGGTTGACGGCTACACCTTC.

This sequence joins TRBV7-9 and TRBJ2-3; unclear D gene. The CDR3 consists of 14 residues. V lost 2 bases to trimming and J lost 7 bases, with 13 bases between them. Germline assignment: CDR1 SEHNR and CDR2 FQNEAQ (reference sequence). This chain's CDR3 is CASSLTSGDNTQYF. CDR3 DNA: TGTGCCAGCAGCTTAACGTCGGGTGACAATACGCAGTATTTT.

The J gene is TRBJ1-5, the V gene TRBV7-9; D ambiguous. Per the germline V gene, CDR1 is SEHNR and CDR2 is FQNEAQ (reference sequence). V dropped 3 bases and J dropped 3 bases, with 6 bases sitting between them. The CDR3 is 13 amino acids. CDR3 bases: TGTGCCAGCAGCTTTGACCCCAATCAGCCCCAGCATTTT. It translates to CASSFDPNQPQHF.

This sequence joins TRBV18 and TRBJ2-4; D unresolved. Deletions cut 0 bases from V and 8 bases from J, with 8 bases between. Germline loops: CDR1 KGHSH, CDR2 LQKENI. This CDR3 region has 13 residues. CDR3 residues: CASSPPNWDIQYF. For the CDR3, the DNA is TGTGCCAGCTCACCACCGAACTGGGACATTCAGTACTTC.

The V call is TRBV7-3, the J call TRBJ2-5; D might be TRBD1 or TRBD2, each matching 5 bases. There are 14 residues in the CDR3. Trimming took off 5 bases at V and 4 bases at J, with 14 bases between the two ends. Germline V CDR1 and CDR2: SGHTA, FQGTGA. The CDR3 protein is CASSPTGTRETQYF. The DNA for the CDR3 is TGTGCCAGCAGCCCCACCGGGACCCGAGAGACCCAGTACTTC. Full variable domain (outside the CDR3, taken from reference TRBV7-3 and TRBJ2-5): GAGVSQTPSNKVTEKGKYVELRCDPISGHTALYWYRQSLGQGPEFLIYFQGTGAADDSGLPNDRFFAVRPEGSVSTLKIQRTERGDSAVYLCASSPTGTRETQYFGPGTRLLVL.

CDR3 sequence reads: CASSAGFGTSPSYEQYF. The CDR3 region has the DNA TGTGCCAGCAGCGCGGGCTTTGGGACATCCCCTTCCTACGAGCAGTACTTC. This chain uses TRBV9 with TRBJ2-7, with D possibly being TRBD1 (6 bases). V was clipped by 3 bases and J by 1 base, with 20 bases between them. Germline V gene data show CDR1 as SGDLS and CDR2 as YYNGEE. The CDR3 loop spans 17 amino acids. Combining the CDR3 with reference TRBV9 and TRBJ2-7 gives the whole variable domain DSGVTQTPKHLITATGQRVTLRCSPRSGDLSVYWYQQSLDQGLQFLIQYYNGEERAKGNILERFSAQQFPDLHSELNLSSLELGDSALYFCASSAGFGTSPSYEQYFGPGTRLTVT.

The chain has TRBV25-1 and TRBJ2-7; D assignment may be TRBD1 or TRBD2 (5 bases each). This CDR3 spans 14 amino acids. Trimming shortened V by 6 bases and J by 4 bases, and 16 bases separated the two germline ends. Germline CDR1 reads MGHDK; CDR2 reads SYGVNS. The CDR3 nucleotides are TGTGCCAGCAGCCGCGGGCAGGGTGAATACGAGCAGTACTTC. It encodes CASSRGQGEYEQYF.

This chain uses TRBV27 with TRBJ2-4; D is unclear. CDR1 and CDR2 from the germline V gene are MNHEY and SMNVEV (reference sequence). V lost 3 bases and J 7 bases, leaving 16 bases between the germline ends. This CDR3 is built from 15 residues. The CDR3 spells CASSFYSGSANIQYF. The CDR3 coding sequence is TGTGCCAGCAGTTTTTATTCCGGCAGCGCGAACATTCAGTACTTC.

A word on this clone: The sample has other DNA sequences that encode this CDR3 too. The V and J genes are TRBV12-5 and TRBJ2-2; D gene uncertain. Germline V gene lookup returns CDR1 LGHNT and CDR2 FRNRAP. V lost 1 base and J 3 bases, leaving 0 bases between the germline ends. The CDR3 length is 12 residues. CDR3 DNA: TGTGCTAGTGGTTTGGACACCGGGGAGCTGTTTTTT. The encoded protein is CASGLDTGELFF.

The chain carries TRBV27 and TRBJ2-7; D remains unclear. This CDR3 spans 12 amino acids. Germline V lookup: CDR1 MNHEY, CDR2 SMNVEV (reference sequence). V lost 4 bases and J 7 bases, leaving 11 bases between the germline ends. Written as DNA, the CDR3 is TGTGCCAGCAGTTACCCCTCTGGAGAGCAGTACTTC. Its translation is CASSYPSGEQYF.

V usage is TRBV5-4 and J usage is TRBJ1-1; tentative D call: TRBD1 (6 bases). CDR3 length equals 14 residues. In germline, CDR1 is SGHNT, CDR2 YYREEE (reference sequence). V lost 2 bases and J 6 bases, leaving 14 bases between the germline ends. The CDR3 sequence is CASSFDRPQAEAFF. The CDR3 DNA follows: TGTGCCAGCAGCTTTGACAGGCCTCAAGCTGAAGCTTTCTTT.

This rearrangement joins TRBV5-1 to TRBJ2-5; possible D gene TRBD2, 5 bases. The V end lost 4 bases, the J end lost 6 bases, and 13 bases lay between the germline ends. This CDR3 spans 13 amino acids. CDR1 SGHRS and CDR2 YFSETQ come from the germline V gene. The CDR3 region has the DNA TGCGCCAGCAGCCGTTACCGCGGGCAGACCCAGTACTTC. This gives the protein CASSRYRGQTQYF. Full variable domain (missing parts from reference TRBV5-1 and TRBJ2-5): KAGVTQTPRYLIKTRGQQVTLSCSPISGHRSVSWYQQTPGQGLQFLFEYFSETQRNKGNFPGRFSGRQFSNSRSEMNVSTLELGDSALYLCASSRYRGQTQYFGPGTRLLVL.

The rearrangement links TRBV28 to TRBJ1-5; a weak D match, TRBD1 (6 bases). Trimming took off 7 bases at V and 2 bases at J, with 15 bases between the two ends. The germline CDR1 and CDR2 sequences are MDHEN and SYDVKM. The CDR3 covers 15 residues. This CDR3 is CASMKGGPRNQPQHF. The CDR3 DNA reads as TGTGCCAGCATGAAGGGGGGCCCTCGCAATCAGCCCCAGCATTTT.

J is TRBJ1-3 and V is TRBV19, with D possibly TRBD1 on 6 matching bases. This CDR3 is built from 14 residues. Germline V CDR1 and CDR2: LNHDA, SQIVND (reference sequence). V dropped 6 bases and J dropped 0 bases, with 9 bases sitting between them. CDR3 loop: CASRAQGSGNTIYF. In nucleotides, the CDR3 is TGTGCCAGTAGAGCACAGGGCTCTGGAAACACCATATATTTT.

The chain carries TRBV6-6 and TRBJ1-4, with TRBD1 matching over 9 bases. This CDR3 has 15 amino acids. Germline values: CDR1 MNHNY, CDR2 SVGAGI (reference sequence). The J segment lost 4 bases and the V segment lost 4 bases, leaving 4 bases of the junction unmatched. This CDR3 reads CASSSQGAGNEKLFF. In nucleotides, the CDR3 is TGTGCCAGCAGTTCACAGGGGGCCGGTAATGAAAAACTGTTTTTT.

The chain links TRBV4-2 to TRBJ2-4; 10 bases are shared with TRBD2. The CDR3 is 20 amino acids. J was trimmed by 2 bases and V by 0 bases; bases with no gene match: 13. Germline values: CDR1 LGHNA, CDR2 YNFKEQ. CDR3 in amino acids: CASSQDLAAGGPSSKNIQYF. The CDR3 region has the DNA TGTGCCAGCAGCCAAGATTTGGCAGCGGGAGGGCCGTCGTCCAAAAACATTCAGTACTTC.